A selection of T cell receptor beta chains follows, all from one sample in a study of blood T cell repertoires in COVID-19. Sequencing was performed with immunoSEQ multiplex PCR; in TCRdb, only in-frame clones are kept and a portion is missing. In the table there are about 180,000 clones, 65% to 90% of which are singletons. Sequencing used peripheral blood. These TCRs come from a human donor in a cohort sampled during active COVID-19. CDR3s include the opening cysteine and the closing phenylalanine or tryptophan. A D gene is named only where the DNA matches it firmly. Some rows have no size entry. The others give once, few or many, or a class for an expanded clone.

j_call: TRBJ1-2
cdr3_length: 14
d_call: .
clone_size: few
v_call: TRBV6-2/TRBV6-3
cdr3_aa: CASSPTPGGSGYTF
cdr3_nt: TGTGCCAGCAGCCCCACTCCGGGAGGGTCTGGCTACACCTTC

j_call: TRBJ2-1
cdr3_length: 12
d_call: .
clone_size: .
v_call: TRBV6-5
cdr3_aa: CASSVQGGEQFF
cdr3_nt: TGTGCCAGCAGCGTACAGGGCGGTGAGCAGTTCTTC

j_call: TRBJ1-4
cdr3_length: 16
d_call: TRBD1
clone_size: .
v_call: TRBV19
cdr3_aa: CASSTYTGATNEKLFF
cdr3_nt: TGTGCCAGTAGTACGTATACAGGGGCGACTAATGAAAAACTGTTTTTT

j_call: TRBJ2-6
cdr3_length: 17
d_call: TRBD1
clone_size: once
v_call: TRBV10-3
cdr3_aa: CAISGEGALSGANVLTF
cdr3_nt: TGTGCCATCAGTGGTGAGGGGGCTCTATCTGGGGCCAACGTCCTGACTTTC

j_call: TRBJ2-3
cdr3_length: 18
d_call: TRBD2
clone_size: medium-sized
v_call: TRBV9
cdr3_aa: CASSAFSGLAGGTDTQYF
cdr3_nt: TGTGCCAGCAGCGCCTTTTCGGGACTAGCGGGGGGCACAGATACGCAGTATTTT

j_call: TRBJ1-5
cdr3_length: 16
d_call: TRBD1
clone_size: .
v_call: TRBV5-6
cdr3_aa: CASSHRGPYSNQPQHF
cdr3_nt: TGTGCCAGCAGCCACAGGGGGCCCTATAGCAATCAGCCCCAGCATTTT

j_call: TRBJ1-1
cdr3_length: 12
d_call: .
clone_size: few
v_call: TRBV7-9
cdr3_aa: CASSLNEPEAFF
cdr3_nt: TGTGCCAGCAGCCTAAACGAACCTGAAGCTTTCTTT

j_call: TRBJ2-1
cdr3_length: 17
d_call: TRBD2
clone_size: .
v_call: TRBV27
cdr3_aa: CASSLSPQRGNYNEQFF
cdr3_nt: TGTGCCAGCAGTTTATCGCCTCAGCGGGGGAACTACAATGAGCAGTTCTTC

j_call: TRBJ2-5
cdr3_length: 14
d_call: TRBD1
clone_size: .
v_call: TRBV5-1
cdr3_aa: CASSPPDRAGTQYF
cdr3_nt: TGCGCCAGCAGCCCGCCCGACAGGGCAGGGACCCAGTACTTC

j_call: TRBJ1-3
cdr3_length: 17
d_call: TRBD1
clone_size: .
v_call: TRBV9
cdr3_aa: CASSAEKQGTRGNTIYF
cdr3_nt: TGTGCCAGCAGCGCCGAAAAACAGGGGACAAGAGGAAACACCATATATTTT

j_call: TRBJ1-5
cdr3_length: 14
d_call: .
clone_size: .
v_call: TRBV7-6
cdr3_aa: CASSLASGKGPQHF
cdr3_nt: TGTGCCAGCAGCTTAGCGTCAGGGAAGGGGCCCCAGCATTTT

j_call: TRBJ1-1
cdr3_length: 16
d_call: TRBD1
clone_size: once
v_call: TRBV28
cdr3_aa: CASSLTGGIRNTEAFF
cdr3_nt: TGTGCCAGCAGTTTAACAGGGGGTATAAGGAACACTGAAGCTTTCTTT